This T cell receptor (beta chain) was captured in a study of cytomegalovirus exposure and HLA in healthy donors. General study points: In a later analysis, first-cohort TCR clusters were found to tend to co-occur in the approximately 120 validation repertoires. Most TCR sequences showed up rarely, but some public TCRs showed up in many donors. The study designated 150 or so TCR beta chains cytomegalovirus-associated.

The trim removed 0 bases at V and 6 bases at J, leaving 2 bases unmatched. Germline V gene lookup returns CDR1 MNHEY and CDR2 SVGAGI. The length of the CDR3 is 14 residues. Of note for this clone: The target antigen is unknown.

Method: immunoSEQ multiplex PCR; TCRdb's copy keeps in-frame clones and lacks some. The table has 150,000 to 200,000 clones, roughly nine tenths seen once. The clonotype was recovered from a woman aged 25 to 39 in good health and CMV-seronegative. Sequenced sample: PBMCs. This chain joins TRBV6-5 and TRBJ1-5; 7 nucleotides line up with TRBD1. CDR3 coding DNA: TGTGCCAGCAGTTACTCCCAGGGGGTTCAGCCCCAGCATTTT. Translating gives CASSYSQGVQPQHF.